This TCR beta chain was identified in a study of tumour-infiltrating T cells in Burkitt lymphoma. Looking at the study overall: Productive clonality predicted overall and progression-free survival.

This clone came up a few times. The method was immunoSEQ multiplex PCR; TCRdb's version includes in-frame clones alone and lacks a portion of them. The sample holds about 14,000 clones, about 31% seen once. Losses at the gene ends were 3 bases for V and 7 bases for J; bases not matched to a gene: 4. The germline gives CDR1 GTSNPN, CDR2 SVGIG (reference sequence). The CDR3 is 14 residues long. Sample: tumor tissue. This clonotype originated in a human donor with diffuse large B-cell lymphoma. The V and J genes are TRBV30 and TRBJ1-5, with 12 bases lining up with TRBD1. The CDR3 bases are TGTGCCTGGAGGGCCGGGACAGGGGGCCAGCCCCAGCATTTT. It is translated as CAWRAGTGGQPQHF.